Below, 21 T cell receptor beta chains from the same sample are listed, as sequenced in a study of neurological immune-mediated disorders. TCRdb re-derived calls from the 5' RACE reads in MiXCR, one entry per CDR3 protein. The table shows about 50,000 distinct CDR3 sequences, with 10% occurring only once. The source material was PBMCs. These receptors were collected from a man between 65 and 80 years old with HTLV-1-associated myelopathy (HAM/TSP).

This clonotype has a count of ten or more. The J gene is TRBJ2-1, the V gene TRBV5-1; D gene uncertain. In germline, CDR1 is SGHRS, CDR2 YFSETQ. V lost 2 bases to trimming and J lost 3 bases, with 9 bases between them. The CDR3 is made up of 14 amino acids. CDR3 sequence (DNA): TGCGCCAGCAGCTTACGAGGTAACTACAATGAGCAGTTCTTC. The encoded protein is CASSLRGNYNEQFF.

This clonotype showed up many times. The chain joins TRBV7-9 to TRBJ2-3; D is unclear. Germline CDR1 and CDR2: SEHNR and FQNEAQ (reference sequence). The V gene lost 1 base and the J gene lost 2 bases, with 7 bases spanning the gap. The CDR3 contains 14 residues. The CDR3 coding sequence is TGTGCCAGCAGCTTAGGGGCCCCCACAGATACGCAGTATTTT. Translation: CASSLGAPTDTQYF.

This clonotype was counted ten times or more. The chain is built from TRBV20-1 and TRBJ2-4, with D unclear. V was shortened by 3 bases and J by 8 bases, with 14 bases between the two germline ends. The CDR3 covers 13 residues. Germline values: CDR1 DFQATT, CDR2 SNEGSKA (reference sequence). This chain's CDR3 is CSARGPGRDIQYF. The CDR3 DNA sequence: TGCAGTGCTAGGGGCCCGGGCCGGGACATTCAGTACTTC.

There are many counts of this clonotype. The chain employs TRBV24-1 and TRBJ2-2; D is undetermined. Germline values: CDR1 KGHDR, CDR2 SFDVKD. The CDR3 runs 15 residues. Trimming removed 3 bases from V and 1 base from J, with 8 bases in between. The CDR3 coding sequence is TGTGCCACCAGTGATCACGGACGGAACACCGGGGAGCTGTTTTTT. This encodes CATSDHGRNTGELFF.

This clonotype turned up a few times. The gene calls are TRBV12-5 and TRBJ2-1, with TRBD1 as a possible D gene (5 bases). V was shortened by 3 bases and J by 3 bases, with 15 bases between the two germline ends. Germline loops: CDR1 LGHNT, CDR2 FRNRAP. The CDR3 has 16 residues. CDR3 protein: CASGFFLTALYNEQFF. CDR3 nucleotides: TGTGCTAGTGGTTTCTTCCTGACAGCACTCTACAATGAGCAGTTCTTC.

This clonotype was seen at least ten times. J is TRBJ1-6 and V is TRBV15; possibly TRBD1 for D (6 bases). Germline lookup yields CDR1 LNHNV and CDR2 YYDKDF (reference sequence). Trimming stripped 4 bases from V and 10 bases from J, with 20 bases between. The CDR3 covers 16 residues. CDR3 coding DNA: TGTGCCACCAGCAATACGGGTTTACAGGGTCCGTCACCCCTCCACTTT. This codes for CATSNTGLQGPSPLHF. Drawing the rest from reference TRBV15 and TRBJ1-6, the complete variable domain is DAMVIQNPRYQVTQFGKPVTLSCSQTLNHNVMYWYQQKSSQAPKLLFHYYDKDFNNEADTPDNFQSRRPNTSFCFLDIRSPGLGDTAMYLCATSNTGLQGPSPLHFGNGTRLTVT.

The chain combines TRBV27 with TRBJ2-1; TRBD1 or TRBD2 may be the D gene (5 bases each). V lost 8 bases, J lost 10 bases, and 18 bases lay in between. CDR3 size: 13 residues. CDR1 and CDR2 (germline): MNHEY, SMNVEV (reference sequence). CDR3 amino acids: CASRAGTALEQFF. For the CDR3, the DNA is TGTGCCAGCCGTGCCGGGACGGCTTTAGAGCAGTTCTTC.

This clonotype appeared many times. The rearrangement joins TRBV12-3 or TRBV12-4 to TRBJ2-3; a possible D gene is TRBD2 (7 bases). The germline V and J ends were trimmed by 1 base and 2 bases, with 16 bases remaining between them. The CDR3 spans 17 residues. CDR3 nucleotides: TGTGCCAGCAGTTTAGGGGCGGGGAGGGGGATCACAGATACGCAGTATTTT. It translates to CASSLGAGRGITDTQYF.

The sample holds many counts of this clonotype. The rearrangement uses TRBV12-3 or TRBV12-4 and TRBJ2-5; D is unclear. The V end lost 8 bases, the J end lost 3 bases, and 10 bases lay between the germline ends. CDR3 size: 12 residues. CDR3 residues: CASRGGEETQYF. The CDR3 DNA follows: TGTGCCAGCCGTGGTGGCGAAGAGACCCAGTACTTC.

Many counts were recorded for this clonotype. V is TRBV28 and J is TRBJ2-5, with D perhaps assigned TRBD1 or TRBD2 (6 bases each). The germline V and J ends were trimmed by 5 bases and 2 bases, with 12 bases remaining between them. Germline assignment: CDR1 MDHEN and CDR2 SYDVKM. CDR3 length: 14 residues. The CDR3 DNA follows: TGTGCCAGCAGTCCTGGGGGGCAACAAGAGACCCAGTACTTC. Its translation: CASSPGGQQETQYF.

The rearrangement links TRBV4-3 to TRBJ2-5; D unclear. Trimming stripped 4 bases from V and 3 bases from J, with 9 bases between. There are 13 residues in the CDR3. Germline V CDR1 and CDR2: LGHNA, YSLEER. CDR3 sequence (DNA): TGCGCCAGCAGCCTAGGACCAGAAGAGACCCAGTACTTC. Its translation is CASSLGPEETQYF.

This clonotype came up many times. J is TRBJ2-3 and V is TRBV29-1; D remains ambiguous. V was shortened by 4 bases and J by 5 bases, with 7 bases between the two germline ends. The germline CDR1 and CDR2 sequences are SQVTM and ANQGSEA. The CDR3 length is 11 residues. The CDR3: CSVVIGDTQYF. The CDR3 bases are TGCAGCGTTGTTATTGGAGATACGCAGTATTTT.

This clonotype was detected many times. V is TRBV5-1 and J is TRBJ1-1; TRBD1 might be the D (5 bases). The CDR3 loop spans 13 amino acids. The germline V gene encodes CDR1 SGHRS and CDR2 YFSETQ. Trimming took off 3 bases at V and 4 bases at J, with 10 bases between the two ends. CDR3: CASSWWGTTEAFF. CDR3 nucleotides: TGCGCCAGCAGCTGGTGGGGGACCACTGAAGCTTTCTTT.

This clonotype was observed at least ten times. This chain joins TRBV15 and TRBJ2-1; no definite D call. Trimming stripped 3 bases from V and 9 bases from J, with 9 bases between. The germline gives CDR1 LNHNV, CDR2 YYDKDF (reference sequence). The CDR3 totals 12 residues. The CDR3 DNA reads TGTGCCACCAGCAGGAGTAGGATTGAGCAGTTCTTC. Its protein product is CATSRSRIEQFF.

This clonotype was seen many times. The chain couples TRBV7-2 to TRBJ2-1, with 9 bases fitting TRBD1. From germline, CDR1 is SGHTA and CDR2 FQGNSA. This CDR3 has 15 residues. J gave up 4 bases and V 5 bases, and 6 bases lay outside the gene matches. The CDR3 sequence is CASSTSGTGYNEQFF. The CDR3 DNA is TGTGCCAGCAGCACGAGCGGGACAGGGTACAATGAGCAGTTCTTC.

This clonotype has a count of ten or more. This rearrangement joins TRBV6-5 to TRBJ1-5; TRBD1 might be the D (5 bases). Trimming removed 6 bases from V and 2 bases from J, with 11 bases in between. This CDR3 spans 14 amino acids. Germline V gives CDR1 MNHEY, CDR2 SVGAGI. The CDR3 region has the DNA TGTGCCAGCAGAACGGGGCAGGGCAATCAGCCCCAGCATTTT. Its translation: CASRTGQGNQPQHF.

This clonotype was seen many times. This chain joins TRBV5-4 and TRBJ2-7; TRBD2 agrees at 9 bases. The CDR3 contains 14 residues. V lost 3 bases, J lost 2 bases, and 3 bases stayed unmatched. CDR1 is SGHNT, CDR2 YYREEE, per germline (reference sequence). The CDR3 is CASSYSGRTYEQYF. For the CDR3, the DNA is TGTGCCAGCAGCTATAGCGGGAGAACCTACGAGCAGTACTTC.

This clonotype has just a few counts. A much bigger clone sits one base away, suggesting this may be a read error. The chain couples TRBV12-3 or TRBV12-4 to TRBJ2-3, with D unresolved. This CDR3 contains 14 residues. V was pared by 5 bases and J by 4 bases, with 13 bases between. The CDR3 here is CASSLSVRADTQYF. CDR3 nucleotides: TGTGCCAGCAGTCTCAGCGTGAGAGCAGATACGCAGTATTTT.

This clonotype was counted many times. The chain joins TRBV7-2 to TRBJ2-5; perhaps TRBD2 as D (6 bases). Trimming removed 5 bases at V and 5 bases at J, with 15 bases between. The CDR3 loop spans 14 amino acids. In germline, CDR1 is SGHTA, CDR2 FQGNSA. CDR3 in amino acids: CASSLSGRGETQYF. The CDR3 DNA follows: TGTGCCAGCAGCCTTAGCGGACGAGGGGAGACCCAGTACTTC.

This clonotype was seen at least ten times. The chain is built from TRBV5-1 and TRBJ2-7; D is unresolved. Trimming removed 0 bases at V and 6 bases at J, with 10 bases between. CDR3 length: 13 residues. Germline CDR1 is SGHRS and CDR2 is YFSETQ. The CDR3 spells CASSLVLASEQYF. The CDR3 DNA reads TGCGCCAGCAGCTTGGTCCTTGCCTCCGAGCAGTACTTC.

Ten or more counts support this clonotype. The genes are TRBV28 and TRBJ2-1; 8 bases fit TRBD2. This CDR3 has 16 amino acids. Trimming removed 2 bases from V and 8 bases from J; junction bases left unmatched: 11. Per germline, CDR1 MDHEN and CDR2 SYDVKM. The CDR3 DNA follows: TGTGCCAGCAGTTTAAGTAGGGGGGGCGGGAGGCATGAGCAGTTCTTC. It specifies CASSLSRGGGRHEQFF.